The entry below describes one TCR beta chain. Its antigen remains unknown. This sample was included in a study of cytomegalovirus exposure and HLA in healthy donors. Broader study findings: Later analysis reportedly placed an Asian-associated ancestry cluster below the roughly 680-donor mean in N-insertions. Later analysis identified a missense DCLRE1C variant that was linked to TCR beta V- and J-gene trimming. Whilst most TCR sequences proved rare, a subset of public TCRs occurred across many donors.

The study ran its PCR with 60 Vbeta and 13 Jbeta primers. Only in-frame clones appear in the TCRdb table, and some are missing; sequencing was by immunoSEQ multiplex PCR. This sample has over 150,000 clones, with around 77% found just once. The TCR sequence derives from a man aged 25-45 years in good health and CMV-seropositive. What was sequenced was PBMCs.

The CDR3 loop reads CASTLYRNEQYF. The CDR3 coding sequence is TGTGCCAGCACTCTATACAGGAACGAGCAGTACTTC. The V and J genes are TRBV2 and TRBJ2-7, with TRBD1 as a possible D gene (5 bases). V lost 7 bases, J lost 5 bases, and 12 bases lay in between. CDR1 is SNHLY, CDR2 FYNNEI, per germline. CDR3 length: 12 amino acids.